Each of the 19 T cell receptor beta chains below was sequenced from the same sample in a study of T-cell reconstitution after alpha-beta-depleted transplantation in children. Overall study results and limits: Several hundred rapidly expanded clones from non-depleted graft cells reportedly supplied alpha-beta T cells about two months post-transplant.

Researchers prepared the TCRbeta library using unique molecular identifiers, the study reports. TCRdb analysed the PCR reads with MiXCR anew, one entry per CDR3 protein. The repertoire holds 30,000 or so distinct CDR3 sequences, with around 7% as singletons. Antigens for these TCRs are unknown. The starting material was peripheral blood, obtained 60 days after TCRalphabeta/CD19-depleted stem cell transplant. These TCRs come from a child under three years old who had a stem cell transplant for acute myeloid leukemia, so the T cells may come from the graft donor.

In its sample, this clonotype was seen many times. This rearrangement joins TRBV29-1 to TRBJ2-4, with D perhaps TRBD1 (5 bases). Germline CDR1 and CDR2: SQVTM and ANQGSEA. CDR3 length: 14 amino acids. Trimming pared 6 bases from V and 0 bases from J, leaving 12 bases between. The CDR3 reads CSVSDRLAKNIQYF. The CDR3, as DNA: TGCAGCGTCAGCGACAGACTAGCCAAAAACATTCAGTACTTC.

This clonotype has at least ten counts. The genes are TRBV7-8 and TRBJ1-5, with D perhaps matching TRBD1 (5 bases). V gave up 6 bases and J gave up 4 bases, with 13 bases separating them. The CDR3 spans 14 residues. The germline V gene has CDR1 SGHVS and CDR2 FQNEAQ. The CDR3 DNA reads as TGTGCCAGCAGTCTTACGGGGGGAAATCAGCCCCAGCATTTT. It codes for CASSLTGGNQPQHF.

This clonotype was counted many times. The DNA for the CDR3 is TGTGCCACATACACAGATACGCAGTATTTT. Residues: CATYTDTQYF. The chain has TRBV7-9 and TRBJ2-3; D is undetermined. The CDR3 covers 10 residues. The germline V and J ends were trimmed by 10 bases and 2 bases, with 4 bases remaining between them. Germline V lookup: CDR1 SEHNR, CDR2 FQNEAQ (reference sequence).

In its sample, this clonotype was seen many times. The chain has TRBV29-1 and TRBJ1-3, with D perhaps TRBD1 (6 bases). In germline, CDR1 is SQVTM, CDR2 ANQGSEA. The CDR3 consists of 10 residues. Trimming took 7 bases from V and 8 from J, leaving 9 bases between them. The CDR3 here is CSAEGDTIYF. DNA for the CDR3: TGCAGCGCCGAGGGGGACACCATATATTTT.

This clonotype was found many times. The chain employs TRBV7-9 and TRBJ2-5; no clear D. The CDR3 is 13 residues long. V gave up 5 bases and J gave up 7 bases, with 14 bases separating them. Germline V gives CDR1 SEHNR, CDR2 FQNEAQ (reference sequence). The CDR3 DNA is TGTGCCAGCAGCCCCGGGTGGCCAGGGACCCAGTACTTC. Its protein is CASSPGWPGTQYF.

The chain joins TRBV6-2 or TRBV6-3 to TRBJ1-2, with a tentative D call TRBD1 (6 bases). The V end was cut by 7 bases, the J end by 4 bases, with 13 bases between. Germline assignment: CDR1 MNHEY and CDR2 SVGEGT. The CDR3 covers 13 residues. CDR3 protein: CASTVTGFYGYTF. Written as DNA, the CDR3 is TGTGCCAGCACCGTAACAGGGTTCTATGGCTACACCTTC.

This clonotype has at least ten counts. The gene calls are TRBV7-9 and TRBJ2-1; 10 positions agree with TRBD2. Germline V gene sequence: CDR1 SEHNR, CDR2 FQNEAQ (reference sequence). The CDR3 consists of 15 residues. V was pared by 5 bases and J by 0 bases, with 1 base of the junction left unmatched. As DNA, the CDR3 is TGTGCCAGCAGCCCTAGCGGGGGCTCCTACAATGAGCAGTTCTTC. Protein product: CASSPSGGSYNEQFF.

This clonotype showed up many times. CDR3 in DNA: TGCAGTGCCGGGACGACCCCTAATCAGCCCCAGCATTTT. Protein product: CSAGTTPNQPQHF. The rearrangement links TRBV20-1 to TRBJ1-5; maybe TRBD1 (5 bases). CDR1 DFQATT and CDR2 SNEGSKA come from the germline V gene (reference sequence). CDR3 size: 13 residues. V dropped 6 bases and J dropped 4 bases, with 13 bases sitting between them.

Many counts were recorded for this clonotype. The rearrangement joins TRBV27 to TRBJ2-7, with D hard to call. V lost 5 bases, J lost 0 bases, and 14 bases lay in between. Germline CDR1 and CDR2: MNHEY and SMNVEV (reference sequence). The CDR3 is made up of 15 amino acids. The CDR3 protein is CASSLTSWSSYEQYF. The CDR3 coding sequence is TGTGCCAGCAGTCTTACAAGCTGGAGCTCCTACGAGCAGTACTTC.

Many counts were recorded for this clonotype. The V and J genes are TRBV6-5 and TRBJ2-7, with TRBD1 matching 7 bases. The CDR3 contains 13 residues. Unmatched junction bases numbered 11, after V lost 11 bases and J lost 4 bases. Germline V gives CDR1 MNHEY, CDR2 SVGAGI. Written as DNA, the CDR3 is TGTGCCGCCCAAGGGGGCAGGGGGTACGAGCAGTACTTC. Translated, it gives CAAQGGRGYEQYF.

The sample holds many counts of this clonotype. The rearrangement joins TRBV7-2 to TRBJ1-5, with D tentatively TRBD1 (6 bases). V was trimmed by 5 bases and J by 2 bases, leaving 13 bases between them. The CDR3 runs to 15 residues. Germline loops: CDR1 SGHTA, CDR2 FQGNSA. In nucleotides, the CDR3 is TGTGCCAGCAGCCTTACAGGGCGAGGCAATCAGCCCCAGCATTTT. It is translated as CASSLTGRGNQPQHF. Using reference TRBV7-2 and TRBJ1-5 for the parts outside the CDR3, the full variable domain is GAGVSQSPSNKVTEKGKDVELRCDPISGHTALYWYRQSLGQGLEFLIYFQGNSAPDKSGLPSDRFSAERTGGSVSTLTIQRTQQEDSAVYLCASSLTGRGNQPQHFGDGTRLSIL.

The table lists this clonotype with many counts. This chain joins TRBV2 and TRBJ1-5, with D tentatively TRBD1 (6 bases). Trimming took off 1 base at V and 6 bases at J, with 10 bases between the two ends. The germline V gene encodes CDR1 SNHLY and CDR2 FYNNEI. This CDR3 spans 14 amino acids. CDR3 DNA: TGTGCCAGCAGTGAAGGGCAGGGGTCTCAGCCCCAGCATTTT. Its protein is CASSEGQGSQPQHF.

This clonotype was picked up many times. J is TRBJ1-6 and V is TRBV20-1; 11 bases fit TRBD1. Germline values: CDR1 DFQATT, CDR2 SNEGSKA (reference sequence). V lost 3 bases to trimming and J lost 9 bases; unmatched junction nucleotides: 4. This CDR3 has 14 amino acids. CDR3 region: CSARPGTGGSPLHF. Here the CDR3 DNA reads TGCAGTGCTAGGCCCGGGACAGGGGGTTCACCCCTCCACTTT.

This clonotype has a count of ten or more. The chain couples TRBV24-1 to TRBJ2-3; D not certain. V was trimmed by 4 bases and J by 2 bases, leaving 9 bases between them. CDR3 size: 14 residues. Germline V CDR1 and CDR2: KGHDR, SFDVKD. Written as DNA, the CDR3 is TGTGCCACCAGTGAACCCGAAGTCACAGATACGCAGTATTTT. It encodes CATSEPEVTDTQYF.

The sample holds many counts of this clonotype. This chain joins TRBV28 and TRBJ2-7; either TRBD1 or TRBD2 may supply D (5 bases each). V lost 3 bases, J lost 3 bases, and 18 bases lay in between. CDR3 length: 16 residues. Germline CDR1 MDHEN, CDR2 SYDVKM. CDR3 protein: CASSFWGGTVDYEQYF. CDR3 coding DNA: TGTGCCAGCAGTTTTTGGGGTGGGACGGTGGACTACGAGCAGTACTTC.

This clonotype occurred many times. The genes are TRBV5-1 and TRBJ2-3; no clear D gene. Germline V gene data show CDR1 as SGHRS and CDR2 as YFSETQ. The CDR3 runs to 15 residues. The germline V and J ends were trimmed by 3 bases and 0 bases, with 11 bases remaining between them. CDR3 protein: CASSSISSSTDTQYF. The CDR3 coding sequence is TGCGCCAGCAGCTCTATTTCTTCCAGCACAGATACGCAGTATTTT.

There are many counts of this clonotype. The chain recombines TRBV7-9 with TRBJ1-2, with D possibly matching TRBD1 (6 bases). V was cut by 3 bases and J by 8 bases, with 19 bases left in between. This CDR3 region has 15 residues. Germline V CDR1 and CDR2: SEHNR, FQNEAQ (reference sequence). The CDR3 protein is CASSLGQGRFGGYTF. The CDR3 nucleotides read TGTGCCAGCAGCTTGGGGCAGGGGCGATTTGGCGGCTACACCTTC.

This clonotype was seen repeatedly, ten times or more. The gene calls are TRBV29-1 and TRBJ1-2; D is undetermined. The CDR3 is made up of 13 amino acids. Trimming shortened V by 6 bases and J by 4 bases, and 15 bases separated the two germline ends. CDR1 and CDR2 from the germline V gene are SQVTM and ANQGSEA. The CDR3 is CSVDPPGPYGYTF. CDR3 DNA: TGCAGCGTCGACCCCCCCGGGCCCTATGGCTACACCTTC.

The chain uses TRBV2 and TRBJ2-1, with D perhaps TRBD1 or TRBD2 (6 bases each). Germline assignment: CDR1 SNHLY and CDR2 FYNNEI. CDR3 size: 15 residues. Trimming stripped 4 bases from V and 0 bases from J, with 10 bases between. As DNA, the CDR3 is TGTGCCAGCAGTGTGGAGGGGGACTCCTACAATGAGCAGTTCTTC. Protein: CASSVEGDSYNEQFF.